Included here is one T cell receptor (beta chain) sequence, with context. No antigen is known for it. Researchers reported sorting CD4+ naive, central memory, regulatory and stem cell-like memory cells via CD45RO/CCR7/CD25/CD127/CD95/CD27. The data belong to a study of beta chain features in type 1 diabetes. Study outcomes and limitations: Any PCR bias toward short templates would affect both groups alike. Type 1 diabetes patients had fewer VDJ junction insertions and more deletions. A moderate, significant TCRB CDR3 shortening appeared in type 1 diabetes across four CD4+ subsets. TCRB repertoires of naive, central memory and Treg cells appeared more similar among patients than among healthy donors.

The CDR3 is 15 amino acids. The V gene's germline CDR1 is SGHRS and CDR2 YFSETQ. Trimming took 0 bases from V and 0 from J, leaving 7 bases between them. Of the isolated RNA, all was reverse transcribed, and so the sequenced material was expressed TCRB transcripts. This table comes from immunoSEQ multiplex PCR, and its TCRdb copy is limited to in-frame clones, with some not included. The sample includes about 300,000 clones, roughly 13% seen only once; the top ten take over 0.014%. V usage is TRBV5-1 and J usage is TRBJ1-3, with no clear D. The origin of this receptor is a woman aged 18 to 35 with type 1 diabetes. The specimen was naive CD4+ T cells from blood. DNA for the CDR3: TGCGCCAGCAGCTTGGGGCCCTCCTCTGGAAACACCATATATTTT. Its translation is CASSLGPSSGNTIYF.